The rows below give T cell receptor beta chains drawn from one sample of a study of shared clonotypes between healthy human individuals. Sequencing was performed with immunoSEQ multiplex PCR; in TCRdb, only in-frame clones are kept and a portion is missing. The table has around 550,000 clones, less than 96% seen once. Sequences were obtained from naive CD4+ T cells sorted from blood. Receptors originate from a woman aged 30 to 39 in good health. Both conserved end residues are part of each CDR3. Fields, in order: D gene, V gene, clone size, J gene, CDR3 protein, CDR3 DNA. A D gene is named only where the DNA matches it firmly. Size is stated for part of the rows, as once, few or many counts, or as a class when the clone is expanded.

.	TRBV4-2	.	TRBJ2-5	CASSQTPSAVQETQYF	TGTGCCAGCAGCCAGACCCCCTCAGCGGTCCAAGAGACCCAGTACTTC
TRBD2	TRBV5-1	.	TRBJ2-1	CASSLAGSGSSYNEQFF	TGCGCCAGCAGCTTGGCCGGGAGCGGGAGCTCCTACAATGAGCAGTTCTTC
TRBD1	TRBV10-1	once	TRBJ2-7	CASSERQGNEQYF	TGCGCCAGCAGTGAACGACAGGGAAACGAGCAGTACTTC
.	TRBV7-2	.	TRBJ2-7	CASSLEATAYEQYF	TGTGCCAGCAGCTTAGAAGCGACAGCCTACGAGCAGTACTTC
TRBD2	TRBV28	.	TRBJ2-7	CASTSTGTSETYEQYF	TGTGCCAGCACTAGTACCGGGACTAGCGAGACCTACGAGCAGTACTTC
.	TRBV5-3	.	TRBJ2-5	CAVRRVQETQYF	TGTGCCGTACGTAGGGTCCAAGAGACCCAGTACTTC
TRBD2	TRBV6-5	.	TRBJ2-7	CASSSMAGVHEQYF	TGTGCCAGCAGTTCCATGGCGGGAGTCCACGAGCAGTACTTC
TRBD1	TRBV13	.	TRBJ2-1	CASSLAPGQHYNEQFF	TGTGCCAGCAGCTTAGCCCCGGGACAGCATTACAATGAGCAGTTCTTC
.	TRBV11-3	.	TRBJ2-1	CASSLDGRDYRHEQFF	TGTGCCAGCAGCTTAGATGGGAGAGACTACCGGCATGAGCAGTTCTTC
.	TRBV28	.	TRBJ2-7	CASSLRGHEQYF	TGTGCCAGCAGTTTGCGGGGGCACGAGCAGTACTTC
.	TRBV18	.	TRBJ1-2	CASSPAQVRYGYTF	TGTGCCAGCTCACCGGCTCAGGTTCGGTATGGCTACACCTTC
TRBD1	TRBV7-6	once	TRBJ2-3	CASSPPDRDTDTQYF	TGTGCCAGCAGCCCTCCGGACAGGGATACAGATACGCAGTATTTT
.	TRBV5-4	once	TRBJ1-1	CASSFRQNTEAFF	TGTGCCAGCAGCTTCCGACAAAACACTGAAGCTTTCTTT
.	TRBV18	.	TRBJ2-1	CASSPKGEGYNEQFF	TGTGCCAGCTCACCAAAGGGTGAGGGATACAATGAGCAGTTCTTC